The sequence of this T cell receptor beta chain was determined in a study of radiation and T cells in renal cell carcinoma (dated by TCRdb to the early 2020s). With regard to the full study: TCR beta sequencing covered 50 or so samples in total, comprising around 25 tumors and 27 peripheral blood samples. Across all 55 or so samples, 4,000,000 or so unique CDR3 nucleotide sequences, encoding 2,658,974 unique CDR3 amino acid sequences, were identified.

Interpreted using the paper, the time point label stands for: tumor resected at nephrectomy. This specimen's treatment or condition label, per the study, means: treatment-naive control, cytoreductive nephrectomy. The control tumors were taken from treatment-naive renal cell carcinoma patients who had cytoreductive nephrectomy with no earlier radiation. Every patient had renal cell carcinoma of clear cell pathology. Control tumors used for TCR sequencing were obtained from 4 females and approximately eleven males (median age roughly 57 years, range roughly 40 to 82) and were resected from about 2010 to 2015. The tumors were dissociated mechanically, digested with collagenase/hyaluronidase at 37 degrees C, processed in gentleMACS C tubes, and kept in liquid nitrogen. Genomic DNA for TCR sequencing was prepared using the QIAamp DNA Blood Mini Kit (Qiagen). Samples were included in the analyses only if all quality control checks were passed.

About this clone: What this receptor recognizes is not known. No base-level quality is on record; no much larger clone is a single base apart.

TCR beta libraries were generated from genomic DNA with the immunoSEQ kit, following the manufacturer's recommendations. To prepare libraries, a first multiplex PCR with proprietary primers was run, followed by a second PCR that added unique barcodes, and a bead cleanup was done after each round. A kit-provided positive control reaction and a negative control reaction were included in every sample batch. The final libraries were assessed on an Agilent 4200 TapeStation D1000 ScreenTape, pooled by volume, and quantified by qPCR. Sequencing ran on an Illumina NextSeq500 with a MidOutput 150-cycle cartridge, using 156 Read1 and 15 Index1 cycles with kit custom primers. The pooled library was loaded at approximately 0.92 pM with around 20% PhiX control spiked in. The study's processing was this. Vendor-processed data were analyzed in R, with a clonotype defined as all T cells sharing the same CDR3 nucleotide sequence. In the clone abundance analyses, frequencies in each sample were normalized to that sample's 10,000 most abundant clones. Public T cell clones, which averaged fewer than five per sample, were excluded before analysis. Dominant motifs were analyzed with ImmunoMap using the PAM10 matrix, a gap penalty of 30, and a homology threshold of 0.3, and motifs with a cumulative frequency of at least 0.01 were considered dominant. The source is immuneACCESS, and TCRdb retained only in-frame sequences with V and J called. Part of the clones is not carried over; for the studies checked, unresolved V genes explain less than half of this, and the remainder is unexplained. For V, J and clone size, that table is used; D and trimming come from the DNA. Within this sample are around 17,000 clones, with 45% to 65% of them counted one time only. The ten largest clones capture around 9.5% of the sample.

Here is what the overall study found, with its caveats: Compared with control tumors, irradiated tumors had a greater number of dominant CDR3 motifs, and those motifs took up a bigger portion of the repertoire. Intratumoral heterogeneity went uncaptured because the only tumor material available was small regions of approximately 1 g. TCR clonality was higher in irradiated tumors than in controls, as the top 100 clonotypes made up an average of roughly 54% of the repertoire in irradiated tumors compared with approximately 45% in nephrectomy-only tumors. Because the trial had a single-armed design, the trial could not examine how radiation dose or scheduling affected the TCR repertoire.

V lost 3 bases and J lost 5 bases, and the count of bases not matched to a germline gene is 19. The CDR3 starts with the cysteine, ends with the phenylalanine, and has 19 residues. Only CDR3 DNA is held: 57 bases, read in frame from base 1. From the germline V gene, CDR1 is SGHDN and CDR2 is FVKESK. The material sequenced was tumor tissue, taken from a patient whose treatment was nephrectomy without radiotherapy. This clonotype originated in a man aged 40-49 years with renal cell carcinoma. The V gene is TRBV14 and the J gene is TRBJ1-1, with 9 middle bases fitting TRBD1. The CDR3 reads CASSQGGWTGDYYSTEAFF. The bases are TGTGCCAGCAGCCAGGGGGGTTGGACAGGGGATTATTATTCGACTGAAGCTTTCTTT.